The present T cell receptor (beta chain) was sequenced within a study of cytomegalovirus exposure and HLA in healthy donors (dated by TCRdb to 2016 to 2017). Regarding the research as a whole: According to an earlier analysis of several hundred of the donors, about 179 million T cells yielded some 110 million unique TCR beta sequences and about 300 Gb of sequence data. An early release covering about 600 HLA-typed donors comprised roughly 300 gigabases of sequencing data and tens of millions of unique TCR sequences. Of the 300 to 500 genotyped donors, 75% to 85% were placed in the genetic ancestry cluster associated with self-reported Caucasian donors. The aim of the study was to test whether cataloging public T cell receptors could identify signatures of past pathogen exposure. Using immunosequencing, the study profiled T cell repertoires from fewer than 850 subjects and related those repertoires to cytomegalovirus serostatus. Along with the roughly 670-subject first cohort, a separate validation cohort of over a hundred different subjects was used. To predict cytomegalovirus infection status, the study combined high-throughput TCR immunosequencing, statistical association of individual TCRs with disease status, and machine learning. To study patterns of TCR occurrence, a later analysis re-analyzed previously published TCR beta repertoires from hundreds of donors and added high-resolution HLA genotyping. In the later analysis, no new phenotypic data were used to find candidate immune exposures; instead, reliance was placed on TCR beta sequences and their occurrence across donors. An earlier analysis of 587 of the donors applied high-throughput TCR beta sequencing to assess whether each TCR beta V gene segment acted as functional or pseudogenic. Alongside the repertoire data, information on donor age, sex, ethnicity and CMV serostatus was compiled. A later genetic analysis used genome-wide SNP genotypes for about 65% of the 666 donors, treating that subset as a discovery cohort. Every repertoire in the discovery cohort had been generated on one and the same sequencing platform. HLA typing included class I and class II loci at four-digit resolution. The number of typed donors differed by locus: about 629-630 for A, B, C, DRB1 and DQB1; approximately 520 for DQA1; some 610 for DPA1; and around 490 for DPB1. Five DR-DQ haplotypes were handled as single units for association and clustering, since linkage in the cohort was strong. On average, roughly 240,000 unique TCR beta nucleotide sequences were sequenced per donor among a few hundred genotyped donors of the cohort, with roughly 19% of those sequences being non-productive. General study outcomes and caveats: Because counts were too low, roughly 16 rarely observed V segments, including chromosome 9 orphons, were left out of the earlier analysis of roughly 600 of the donors. Because HLA typing was unavailable for some donors at each locus, only the typed subset was used in association tests. It was suggested by the authors that the approach could potentially be generalized to other disease states and immunological phenotypes. The sequencing pipeline was judged likely to have produced a cluster of highly shared sequence variants as a technical artifact. At a false discovery rate of 0.05, a later analysis linked 15,000 to 20,000 TCR beta sequences to specific HLA alleles. Correlated functional status among segregating V segments might reflect linkage disequilibrium, but an unknown experimental factor could not be ruled out. In this cohort, only TCR beta chains were sequenced, and detectable features were limited by the absence of alpha or paired-chain data. The classifier was reported to diagnose cytomegalovirus status with high specificity and sensitivity in both the original and validation cohorts. In vitro tests confirmed that a few of the cytomegalovirus-associated TCR beta chains recognize cytomegalovirus antigens. According to a later analysis, TCR association rates differed among HLA loci, with DRB1 alleles showing the most associated TCRs and HLA-C alleles showing the fewest. Compared with the 666-donor mean, donors in an Asian-associated ancestry cluster had fewer N-insertions in productive TCRs, according to a later genetic analysis. Assigning TCR associations to individual alleles was difficult when HLA alleles, especially DR and DQ, strongly co-occurred. A further reported finding was that TCR beta sequences accurately predicted the HLA-A and HLA-B alleles for most subjects in the first cohort. V-gene and J-gene trimming of TCR beta chains was associated with a missense DCLRE1C variant in a later genetic analysis, and the association was replicated in an independent cohort. According to a later analysis, most CMV-associated TCR beta chains appeared to be HLA-restricted, and the HLA associations seemed to be driven largely by CMV exposure. In a later analysis, HLA-associated TCR beta chains showed more clonal expansion and lower generation probabilities than non-associated chains that were equally common. The study gave a list of over 150 TCR beta chains associated with cytomegalovirus. Most TCR sequences were seen in very few donors, while some public TCRs were found in many individuals. For the cohort, immune exposure information was limited to CMV serostatus. An earlier analysis of 450 to 750 of the donors showed that most TCR beta V segments appeared in productive rearrangements either about 87% or about 30% of the time, which broadly matched IMGT annotations. Roughly uniform sequencing depth across donors was assumed in presence/absence analyses, although this assumption may not hold. A later analysis reported that several top co-occurrence clusters appeared linked to parvovirus B19, influenza, CMV and Epstein-Barr virus. Because the 87-base-pair reads could not distinguish some IMGT-functional V segments, including TRBV6-2 and TRBV6-3, those segments were excluded.

There are 15 amino acids in the CDR3, from cysteine to phenylalanine inclusive. Only CDR3 DNA remains: 45 bases, in frame from the first base. Library prep was done by the immunoSEQ multiplex PCR assay. For the multiplex PCR, a mixture combining 60 forward primers for TCR Vbeta segments and 13 reverse primers for TCR Jbeta segments was used. The CDR3 region of rearranged TCR beta genes was amplified from genomic DNA by a multiplex PCR assay. The amplified TCR beta libraries were sequenced on the Illumina HiSeq System as 87-base-pair reads. The published analysis was carried out like this. In a later analysis, 80 million or so unique TCR beta chains were counted across the roughly 670 repertoires, and around 11 million of these chains were shared by at least two donors. To remove PCR and sequencing errors, raw reads were error-corrected and collapsed into unique sequences using a nearest-neighbor algorithm that merged closely related sequences. Alignment of CDR3 sequences to IMGT reference sequences was used to assign V, D and J gene segments. For a sequence to be retained, at least a six-nucleotide match to both a V gene segment and a J gene segment was required. A rearrangement counted as productive if the CDR3 had no stop codons and remained in frame with V and J, and every other rearrangement counted as non-productive. CDR3 was defined by IMGT convention, running from the second conserved V-encoded cysteine to the conserved J-encoded phenylalanine. The earlier analysis of 500 to 650 of the donors excluded any sequence lacking an unambiguous match to a single V gene segment. In an earlier analysis of around 600 of the donors, V segments were called functional above 56.7% productive rearrangements and were called segregating when the between-donor standard deviation exceeded 5%. A statistical classification framework was developed to diagnose cytomegalovirus status using the catalog of TCR beta chain sequences. V and J gene assignment, in a later analysis, came from comparing TCR nucleotide sequences with IMGT/GENE-DB human TR gene sequences. In a later analysis, CDR3 sequences and most-parsimonious VDJ recombination scenarios were assigned using the TCRdist pipeline. In a later analysis, each TCR beta chain was defined by its CDR3 amino acid sequence together with its V-gene family, and reads without a unique V-gene family were excluded. As a way to deal with suspected cross-contamination and a sequencing artifact, a later analysis dropped nearly 600 nucleotide sequences that were highly shared and had low generation probability. In a later analysis, a clonal expansion index for each public chain was calculated from normalized within-repertoire ranks of inferred template counts. In a later analysis, generation probabilities were computed with a VDJ recombination model fitted to out-of-frame rearrangements, and the resulting probabilities were checked against IGoR. Hypergeometric tests were used in a later analysis to score TCR-TCR, TCR-HLA and TCR-CMV co-occurrence, with a repertoire-size bias correction applied to the TCR pairs. False discovery rates were estimated in a later analysis by permuting HLA or CMV assignments 20 times. In a later analysis, co-occurring TCRs were grouped using DBSCAN, with TCRdist sequence similarity added in when clustering inside HLA-allele-positive subsets. Repertoires with fewer than 30,000 or more than 120,000 public chains, plus five repertoires with anomalous nucleotide sharing, were excluded from co-occurrence clustering. Held by TCRdb, this immuneACCESS table contains in-frame sequences only and omits some clones. Under half of the omission traces to an unresolved V gene where checked; the cause of the rest is unknown. V and J calls and clone size are as listed in that table; D and trimming were resolved from the DNA. The sample table lists around 250,000 clones, nearly 95% of them with a count of one. About 1.8% of the sample rests with the top ten.

Concerning this clone: Its binding antigen is unknown. No base quality information exists; no much larger clone differs at one position.

The cohort was made up of 666 healthy bone marrow donors. Cohort members were all nominally healthy when sampled, although unrecorded immune exposures were likely present. The donor tested CMV seronegative and was one of the 352 seronegative cohort members. A peripheral blood sample was collected from each donor, and TCR beta sequencing was performed on peripheral blood mononuclear cells. The Qiagen DNeasy Blood Extraction Kit was used to extract genomic DNA from the blood cell samples. The TCR originated in a girl aged 2 to 9 in good health and CMV-seronegative. Recombination joined TRBV21-1 with TRBJ2-3; TRBD2 was called by the table and not checked on the DNA. TRBV21-1 counts as a pseudogene. The sample was PBMCs. The CDR3 protein sequence reads: CASSHPSSGILTQYF. DNA sequence: TGTGCCAGCAGCCACCCGAGTTCCGGGATTCTTACGCAGTATTTT.